This TCR beta chain was sequenced during a study of CD8 T cells in Susac syndrome. CDR1 and CDR2 (germline): DFQATT, SNEGSKA (reference sequence). V dropped 4 bases and J dropped 4 bases, with 17 bases sitting between them. The CDR3 runs 15 residues. A quantity of roughly 0.5 to 1 ug RNA underwent reverse transcription using random hexamers. TCRdb reprocessed the immunoSEQ multiplex PCR reads via MiXCR and lists one record per CDR3 protein. The data contain around 130,000 distinct CDR3 sequences, approximately 94% of them singletons. The sequence derives from a human donor with multiple sclerosis. The chain is built from TRBV20-1 and TRBJ1-3, with TRBD1 as a possible D gene (6 bases). Sequenced sample: CD4+ T cells from PBMCs. For the CDR3, the DNA is TGCAGTGCTAACGATGGGGGGCAAAGGGGAAACACCATATATTTT. Its protein is CSANDGGQRGNTIYF.